This T cell receptor (beta chain) was retrieved from a study of cytomegalovirus exposure and HLA in healthy donors. Method: immunoSEQ multiplex PCR; TCRdb's copy keeps in-frame clones and lacks some. Counted here are roughly 60,000 clones, approximately 96% occurring once; the ten biggest clones make up 0.7% to 0.95%. Per the germline V gene, CDR1 is MGHRA and CDR2 is YSYEKL. V shed 4 bases and J shed 1 base, with 11 bases lying between them. This CDR3 is built from 15 residues. Findings of the study overall: The study listed 164 cytomegalovirus-associated TCR beta chains. The CMV antigen specificity of a few CMV-associated chains was confirmed through in vitro analysis. The classifier reportedly diagnosed cytomegalovirus status with high specificity and sensitivity. Many donors carried some public TCRs, although rarity characterized most TCR sequences.

The table lists this clone with a count of one. The antigen remains unidentified. Sequencing used PBMCs. The gene calls are TRBV4-1 and TRBJ1-5; weak D call: TRBD1 (5 bases). The origin of this receptor is a man in his late teens or twenties in good health and CMV-seronegative. CDR3 coding DNA: TGCGCCAGCAGCCGCGGGGGAGGAAGCAATCAGCCCCAGCATTTT. Protein: CASSRGGGSNQPQHF.